Listed below are T cell receptor beta chains from one sample, sequenced in a study of T cells in Graves' hyperthyroidism and ophthalmopathy. TCRdb redid the calling of the multiplex PCR reads with MiXCR, one entry per CDR3 protein. The sample lists about 640,000 distinct CDR3 sequences; roughly 20% were seen once. Sequenced sample: blood. These receptor sequences come from a man aged 30-40 years with Graves' ophthalmopathy. CDR3s leave out the opening cysteine and the closing phenylalanine or tryptophan. The D gene is left open where the match is weak. Part of the rows lack a size; the others show once, few, many or a class for expanded clones.

few	NA	TRBJ1-1	TRBV6-1	ASSQVMRMEAF
NA	NA	TRBJ2-3	TRBV2	ASSETKGGTDTQY
NA	TRBD1	TRBJ2-1	TRBV12-3/TRBV12-4	ASSPGQGPKNEQF
NA	TRBD2	TRBJ2-5	TRBV13	ASSFGLVWEGETQY
NA	NA	TRBJ1-2	TRBV20-1	SAVTGTEFNYGYT
few	NA	TRBJ2-2	TRBV7-3	ASSPQGPNTGELF
few	NA	TRBJ2-2	TRBV4-2	ASSQDLGSTGELF
NA	TRBD1	TRBJ2-7	TRBV20-1	SAPGQGSSYEQY
few	TRBD2	TRBJ2-1	TRBV24-1	ATSDPGTSNEQF
few	NA	TRBJ2-5	TRBV18	ASSPRVQGEETQY
few	TRBD1	TRBJ1-3	TRBV5-1	ASSVGQGLGGTIY
NA	NA	TRBJ1-2	TRBV28	ASSSSPAGARGYT
few	NA	TRBJ2-3	TRBV27	ASSSQPGDVDTQY
few	TRBD2	TRBJ2-1	TRBV15	ATSSTRAGVGEQF
many	NA	TRBJ2-1	TRBV28	ASSLDDAYNEQF
many	TRBD1	TRBJ1-5	TRBV9	ASSVGTGDQPQH
NA	NA	TRBJ2-5	TRBV7-2	ASSLGGGSGWTQY
NA	TRBD2	TRBJ2-3	TRBV11-2	ASSLMGLAGEDTQY
NA	TRBD1	TRBJ1-6	TRBV6-1	ASRTPGTENSPLH
NA	TRBD2	TRBJ2-7	TRBV2	ASSGTSVPRGEQY
many	TRBD1	TRBJ2-7	TRBV27	ASSSGQALNDEQY
few	TRBD1	TRBJ2-7	TRBV14	ASSPEQGAYYEQY
few	NA	TRBJ2-7	TRBV6-2/TRBV6-3	ASSYSSMSSYEQY